The 5 T cell receptor beta chains listed next were all sequenced from one sample in a study of T cell repertoires in cytomegalovirus infection. Their antigens remain unidentified. TCRdb reprocessed the reads via MiXCR and lists one record per CDR3 protein. There are about 150,000 distinct CDR3 sequences in the sample; more than 25% occur only once, and 52% lies in the top ten. Here the sequenced sample was CD8+ T cells from cultured PBMCs, taken from culture after CMV antigen stimulation. The receptors derive from a human donor in good health (CMV status not recorded). Some clones in this sample may be carry-over from other donors' samples.

This clonotype was seen a few times. The CDR3 here is CASRAKEFDGYTF. DNA of the CDR3: TGTGCCAGCAGAGCAAAGGAGTTCGATGGCTACACCTTC. The chain couples TRBV12-3 or TRBV12-4 to TRBJ1-2; no firm D call. The CDR3 totals 13 residues. Trimming took 6 bases from V and 6 from J, leaving 14 bases between them.

This clonotype was seen more than once but under ten times. The chain recombines TRBV7-2 with TRBJ2-1; D remains ambiguous. CDR1 is SGHTA, CDR2 FQGNSA, per germline. Deletions cut 5 bases from V and 14 bases from J, with 10 bases between. The CDR3 is 10 amino acids. CDR3 loop: CASSPSTEFF. CDR3 bases: TGTGCCAGCAGCCCCTCCACGGAGTTCTTC.

This clonotype was found a few times. V gene TRBV6-6 combines with J gene TRBJ2-1; D might be TRBD2 (5 bases). Germline CDR1 is MNHNY and CDR2 is SVGAGI (reference sequence). Deletions cut 0 bases from V and 5 bases from J, with 11 bases between. The CDR3 extends over 15 amino acids. In DNA form, the CDR3 reads TGTGCCAGCAGTTACTCGATGGGGAGCAACAATGAGCAGTTCTTC. This codes for CASSYSMGSNNEQFF.

The V and J genes are TRBV27 and TRBJ2-7, with TRBD1 as a possible D gene (5 bases). V lost 0 bases and J lost 0, with 12 bases in between. The CDR3 is made up of 16 amino acids. Germline values: CDR1 MNHEY, CDR2 SMNVEV (reference sequence). The CDR3 DNA sequence: TGTGCCAGCAGTTTATCGGGTCAGGGTATCTCCTACGAGCAGTACTTC. Encoded protein: CASSLSGQGISYEQYF.

This sequence joins TRBV2 and TRBJ2-2; no firm D call. The CDR3 is made up of 18 amino acids. CDR1 SNHLY and CDR2 FYNNEI come from the germline V gene. Trimming cost V 1 base and J 4 bases, with 19 bases left between them. This CDR3 is CASSEGVAGSLGTGELFF. CDR3 sequence (DNA): TGTGCCAGCAGTGAAGGGGTAGCAGGTAGCCTGGGCACCGGGGAGCTGTTTTTT.